This T cell receptor beta chain was identified in a study of blood T cell repertoires in COVID-19. Comment on this clone: Its ends do not fully match the called genes, so a read error is possible.

Original handling: The authors estimated nucleated cell counts from reference gene primer amplification. Profiled with immunoSEQ multiplex PCR; TCRdb holds only in-frame clones, not every one. V, J and clone size were drawn from that table, and D and trimming were deduced from the DNA. The sample includes some 87,000 clones, over 70% of them seen just once. Germline CDR1 and CDR2: LGHNT and FRNRAP. The CDR3 runs 15 residues. The TCR sequence derives from an elderly man with active or convalescent COVID-19. This chain connects TRBV12-5 to TRBJ1-5; D might be TRBD1 (5 bases). Sequencing input: peripheral blood. The CDR3 loop is CASGLGQGQDQPQHF. The DNA of the CDR3 is TGTGCTAGTGGCTTGGGGCAGGGCCAGGATCAGCCCCAGCATTTT.